This T cell receptor beta chain was sequenced in a study of blood T cells in healthy people across ages. Study-wide background: Template switching caught about one barcoded beta molecule for each two T cells.

Overall study findings and caveats: The study found more naive CD4+ cells and higher diversity in long-lived than aged donors.

With regard to this clonotype: What it binds is not known. At one of its ends the junction is not consistent with the germline gene, which may arise from a read error.

A sample-barcoded 5' primer and a J-beta primer mix were used in a second PCR of about 7 to 12 cycles. Unique molecular identifiers of 12 random nucleotides labeled each cDNA. TCRdb re-derived calls from the 5' RACE reads in MiXCR, one entry per CDR3 protein. The sample contains hundreds of thousands of distinct CDR3 sequences, 24% of which appear only once. Germline V gives CDR1 MNHEY, CDR2 SMNVEV (reference sequence). This CDR3 comprises 14 residues. The sample also formed part of further work on T cells of mothers and their children. Per that study: Extraction yielded RNA that went, in full, into cDNA synthesis at approximately 1.5 ug per 15 ul.

The chain links TRBV27 to TRBJ2-7; D possibly matches TRBD1 or TRBD2 (5 bases each). The sequencing input was blood. The receptor comes from a boy younger than 18 in good health. CDR3 protein: CASSFGGSSYGQYF. CDR3 nucleotide sequence: TGTGCCAGCAGTTTTGGGGGTAGCTCCTACGGGCAGTACTTC.